This T cell receptor beta chain was captured in a study of CD8 T cells in ankylosing spondylitis. Quantitative 5'-RACE was performed with molecular barcodes, and it yielded the TCR beta libraries. Each CDR3 protein is one row after TCRdb ran MiXCR on the 5' RACE reads. The data show tens of thousands of distinct CDR3 sequences, approximately 6% seen once. Concerning this clonotype: Its matching antigen is unknown.

This CDR3 region has 15 residues. V lost 5 bases, J lost 9 bases, and 11 bases stayed unmatched. General study results and limits: According to the report, clones linked to the disease were significantly enriched in matched synovial fluid samples taken from ankylosing spondylitis patients. Earlier studies detected some motif variants in reactive arthritis synovial fluid and blood.

The chain couples TRBV12-3 or TRBV12-4 to TRBJ2-1; the match to TRBD1 covers 9 bases. This clonotype originated in a male donor with ankylosing spondylitis. Sample: synovial fluid, either unsorted or a sorted T cell fraction (not recorded which). The chain's CDR3 is CASSKLQGARSEQFF. Here the CDR3 DNA reads TGTGCCAGCAGTAAATTACAGGGGGCGCGCAGTGAGCAGTTCTTC.